A single sample gave rise to the 30 T cell receptor beta chains below, sequenced in a study of cytomegalovirus exposure and HLA in healthy donors. 13 Jbeta primers and 60 Vbeta primers were used for the PCR. Libraries were prepared by immunoSEQ multiplex PCR; TCRdb keeps only in-frame clonotypes and omits some of them. This sample lists tens of thousands of clones; its ten largest clones have 1% to 1.4%. The sample comprised PBMCs. The receptor set was obtained from a woman under 40 in good health and CMV-seronegative.

The chain has TRBV7-9 and TRBJ1-4, with TRBD1 matching over 8 bases. Trimming at V came to 1 base and at J to 6 bases, leaving 4 bases not matched to a gene. This CDR3 is 15 amino acids long. CDR1 and CDR2 (germline): SEHNR, FQNEAQ (reference sequence). CDR3 in DNA: TGTGCCAGCAGCTTAGTGTCAGGGGGCGATGAAAAACTGTTTTTT. It is translated as CASSLVSGGDEKLFF.

A note on this clone: Sequence at one end of the junction differs from germline and may be a read error. V gene TRBV23-1 combines with J gene TRBJ1-2, with D unresolved. TRBV23-1 belongs to the ORF category, with a function that is uncertain. The CDR3 is 16 amino acids. The CDR3: CANSLHRIGGDYGYTF. The CDR3 region has the DNA TGCGCCAACAGTCTACATCGGATAGGCGGTGACTATGGCTACACCTTC.

The rearrangement joins TRBV7-9 to TRBJ2-7; D may be TRBD2 (6 bases). V was clipped by 3 bases and J by 0 bases, with 24 bases between them. CDR1 SEHNR and CDR2 FQNEAQ come from the germline V gene (reference sequence). CDR3 length: 19 residues. In nucleotides, the CDR3 is TGTGCCAGCAGCTTCGCGGGGAGCGGGCAGTCGGACTTCTCCTACGAGCAGTACTTC. Translation gives CASSFAGSGQSDFSYEQYF.

The V gene is TRBV6-1, the J gene TRBJ2-1, with D perhaps matching TRBD2 (5 bases). Germline-derived CDR1 and CDR2 are MNHNS and SASEGT. V was trimmed by 7 bases and J by 3 bases, leaving 13 bases between them. The CDR3 covers 14 residues. In nucleotides, the CDR3 is TGTGCCAGCATCGACGGGATTGGCTACAATGAGCAGTTCTTC. As protein: CASIDGIGYNEQFF.

The gene calls are TRBV5-4 and TRBJ2-3, with a possible D match to TRBD1 (6 bases). Per germline, CDR1 SGHNT and CDR2 YYREEE (reference sequence). The CDR3 runs to 14 residues. Trimming removed 5 bases from V and 2 bases from J, with 12 bases in between. DNA for the CDR3: TGTGCCAGCAGTATGGACAGCGCCACAGATACGCAGTATTTT. Residues: CASSMDSATDTQYF.

The gene calls are TRBV7-2 and TRBJ2-7; D is unclear. Trimming cost V 0 bases and J 5 bases, with 14 bases left between them. In germline, CDR1 is SGHTA, CDR2 FQGNSA. The CDR3 totals 15 residues. CDR3: CASSLAADMVHEQYF. The CDR3 DNA follows: TGTGCCAGCAGCTTAGCGGCCGACATGGTCCACGAGCAGTACTTC. Together with reference TRBV7-2 and TRBJ2-7, the CDR3 gives the full variable domain: GAGVSQSPSNKVTEKGKDVELRCDPISGHTALYWYRQSLGQGLEFLIYFQGNSAPDKSGLPSDRFSAERTGGSVSTLTIQRTQQEDSAVYLCASSLAADMVHEQYFGPGTRLTVT.

This sequence joins TRBV30 and TRBJ1-1; perhaps TRBD1 as D (5 bases). The germline V gene encodes CDR1 GTSNPN and CDR2 SVGIG (reference sequence). CDR3 size: 15 residues. Trimming took 4 bases from V and 0 from J, leaving 15 bases between them. This CDR3 reads CAWNGGRSLNTEAFF. The CDR3 bases are TGTGCCTGGAATGGGGGGAGGAGTTTGAACACTGAAGCTTTCTTT.

The chain recombines TRBV7-2 with TRBJ1-5; 11 bases match TRBD1. The CDR3 is 14 residues long. With V trimmed by 3 bases and J by 7 bases, 2 bases remained unmatched. The germline gives CDR1 SGHTA, CDR2 FQGNSA. DNA for the CDR3: TGTGCCAGCAGCTTGGGACAGGGGGTCCAGCCCCAGCATTTT. The encoded protein is CASSLGQGVQPQHF.

The chain employs TRBV5-4 and TRBJ2-5, with 12 nucleotides matching TRBD2. Germline-derived CDR1 and CDR2 are SGHNT and YYREEE (reference sequence). The CDR3 spans 16 residues. V lost 0 bases to trimming and J lost 4 bases; unmatched junction nucleotides: 4. The CDR3: CASSLAASGGAETQYF. In nucleotides, the CDR3 is TGTGCCAGCAGCTTGGCCGCTAGCGGGGGGGCAGAGACCCAGTACTTC. The variable domain in full, completed from reference TRBV5-4 and TRBJ2-5, reads ETGVTQSPTHLIKTRGQQVTLRCSSQSGHNTVSWYQQALGQGPQFIFQYYREEENGRGNFPPRFSGLQFPNYSSELNVNALELDDSALYLCASSLAASGGAETQYFGPGTRLLVL.

The chain carries TRBV28 and TRBJ2-7; 10 bases fit TRBD1. Trimming removed 6 bases from V and 7 bases from J; junction bases left unmatched: 9. This CDR3 spans 14 amino acids. Germline CDR1 and CDR2: MDHEN and SYDVKM. In DNA form, the CDR3 reads TGTGCCAGCAGCTGGGACAGGGGAAGAAGAGAGCAGTACTTC. Its protein product is CASSWDRGRREQYF.

The V call is TRBV9, the J call TRBJ2-3; TRBD1 matches at 8 bases. Germline CDR1 SGDLS, CDR2 YYNGEE. V lost 2 bases and J lost 2; bases outside the gene matches: 4. The length of the CDR3 is 15 residues. CDR3: CASSVTTGDTDTQYF. DNA for the CDR3: TGTGCCAGCAGCGTTACGACAGGGGACACAGATACGCAGTATTTT.

This chain connects TRBV6-5 to TRBJ1-1, with unresolved D. Per germline, CDR1 MNHEY and CDR2 SVGAGI. The ends were cut back, 5 bases at V and 0 bases at J, with 7 bases in the middle. The CDR3 length is 13 residues. This chain's CDR3 is CASSTELNTEAFF. Written as DNA, the CDR3 is TGTGCCAGCAGTACCGAGCTGAACACTGAAGCTTTCTTT.

The chain employs TRBV7-6 and TRBJ1-3; a possible D gene is TRBD1 (6 bases). CDR1 and CDR2 from the germline V gene are SGHVS and FNYEAQ. Trimming took off 4 bases at V and 0 bases at J, with 10 bases between the two ends. The length of the CDR3 is 15 residues. DNA for the CDR3: TGTGCCAGCAGCTCCGACAGGAGCTCTGGAAACACCATATATTTT. It encodes CASSSDRSSGNTIYF. Full variable domain (rest looked up from reference TRBV7-6 and TRBJ1-3): GAGVSQSPRYKVTKRGQDVALRCDPISGHVSLYWYRQALGQGPEFLTYFNYEAQQDKSGLPNDRFSAERPEGSISTLTIQRTEQRDSAMYRCASSSDRSSGNTIYFGEGSWLTVV.

The chain employs TRBV14 and TRBJ1-6; D possibly corresponds to TRBD1 (6 bases). The germline gives CDR1 SGHDN, CDR2 FVKESK. The CDR3 spans 15 residues. V lost 1 base to trimming and J lost 7 bases, with 11 bases between them. In nucleotides, the CDR3 is TGTGCCAGCAGCCAAGCACAGGGAGGGAATTCACCCCTCCACTTT. As protein: CASSQAQGGNSPLHF.

The V and J genes are TRBV6-1 and TRBJ1-3, with D uncertain. The V end lost 3 bases, the J end lost 0 bases, and 15 bases lay between the germline ends. This CDR3 region has 17 residues. The germline V gene encodes CDR1 MNHNS and CDR2 SASEGT. CDR3 nucleotide sequence: TGTGCCAGCAGTGAGAGGCAGCGGAAAACCTCTGGAAACACCATATATTTT. Residues: CASSERQRKTSGNTIYF.

With respect to this clone: A junction boundary mismatches the germline segment, possibly from a read error. This sequence joins TRBV2 and TRBJ1-4; D remains ambiguous. Germline V lookup: CDR1 SNHLY, CDR2 FYNNEI. The CDR3 runs to 13 residues. CDR3 DNA: TGTGCCAGCAGTGAAGCGCCCCGGTTGAATCTGAGTTTT. Translated: CASSEAPRLNLSF.

The chain joins TRBV2 to TRBJ2-3, with D perhaps TRBD1 (6 bases). Germline assignment: CDR1 SNHLY and CDR2 FYNNEI. The CDR3 is 13 residues long. The V and J ends lost 4 bases and 1 base respectively, with 6 bases between them. CDR3 nucleotide sequence: TGTGCCAGCAGTGGGGGGCGCACAGATACGCAGTATTTT. This codes for CASSGGRTDTQYF.

This chain connects TRBV18 to TRBJ1-1; D may be TRBD1 (6 bases). Trimming shortened V by 5 bases and J by 1 base, and 11 bases separated the two germline ends. The CDR3 is made up of 14 amino acids. Germline V gene sequence: CDR1 KGHSH, CDR2 LQKENI. CDR3 region: CASSGQTGNTEAFF. CDR3 coding DNA: TGTGCCAGCTCAGGACAGACAGGGAACACTGAAGCTTTCTTT.

The chain has TRBV18 and TRBJ2-5, with unresolved D. Trimming removed 5 bases at V and 4 bases at J, with 8 bases between. Germline lookup yields CDR1 KGHSH and CDR2 LQKENI. CDR3 length: 12 residues. This chain's CDR3 is CASSSSGETQYF. CDR3 sequence (DNA): TGTGCCAGCTCATCGAGTGGAGAGACCCAGTACTTC. The full variable domain, in which reference TRBV18 and TRBJ2-5 provide the parts outside the CDR3, is NAGVMQNPRHLVRRRGQEARLRCSPMKGHSHVYWYRQLPEEGLKFMVYLQKENIIDESGMPKERFSAEFPKEGPSILRIQQVVRGDSAAYFCASSSSGETQYFGPGTRLLVL.

J is TRBJ2-2 and V is TRBV19; 12 bases agree with TRBD2. Trimming took 4 bases from V and 4 from J; bases not matched to a gene: 7. Germline CDR1 is LNHDA and CDR2 is SQIVND (reference sequence). The CDR3 has 17 amino acids. For the CDR3, the DNA is TGTGCCAGTAGTACCGCCCTAGCGGGAGGGGGCACCGGGGAGCTGTTTTTT. Translating gives CASSTALAGGGTGELFF.

Here the CDR3 reads CASSDSTLAHYEQYF. Written as DNA, the CDR3 is TGTGCCAGCAGTGATAGTACACTAGCGCACTACGAGCAGTACTTC. This rearrangement joins TRBV25-1 to TRBJ2-7, with 7 bases identical to TRBD2. With 3 bases clipped from V and 3 bases from J, the junction kept 8 bases outside the gene matches. The CDR3 sequence is 15 residues long. Germline lookup yields CDR1 MGHDK and CDR2 SYGVNS.

The chain links TRBV6-1 to TRBJ1-5; D call uncertain. The V gene's germline CDR1 is MNHNS and CDR2 SASEGT. The CDR3 runs to 13 residues. Trimming stripped 4 bases from V and 0 bases from J, with 4 bases between. The CDR3, as DNA: TGTGCCAGCAGTGGCTATAGCAATCAGCCCCAGCATTTT. Translation gives CASSGYSNQPQHF.

This chain uses TRBV6-5 with TRBJ2-7, with 7 positions matching TRBD1. CDR1 is MNHEY, CDR2 SVGAGI, per germline. CDR3 length: 13 amino acids. Losses at the gene ends were 8 bases for V and 1 base for J; bases not matched to a gene: 5. CDR3 bases: TGTGCCAGCGGGACAGTGGGATCCTACGAGCAGTACTTC. Amino acids: CASGTVGSYEQYF.

The V gene is TRBV10-2, the J gene TRBJ2-5; no clear D gene. V was trimmed by 4 bases and J by 2 bases, leaving 5 bases between them. Germline V gives CDR1 WSHSY, CDR2 SAAADI. The CDR3 spans 12 residues. The chain's CDR3 is CASSGSQETQYF. The CDR3, as DNA: TGCGCCAGCAGTGGGAGTCAAGAGACCCAGTACTTC.

The gene calls are TRBV5-1 and TRBJ1-4; D remains ambiguous. The CDR3 is 15 residues long. V lost 3 bases and J lost 7, with 16 bases in between. The V gene's germline CDR1 is SGHRS and CDR2 YFSETQ. CDR3: CASSSGLSFGEKLFF. CDR3 sequence (DNA): TGCGCCAGCAGCTCTGGACTGTCGTTTGGTGAAAAACTGTTTTTT.

The V call is TRBV19, the J call TRBJ1-5; 7 bases line up with TRBD1. V dropped 1 base and J dropped 7; count of bases not matched to a gene: 7. Germline V CDR1 and CDR2: LNHDA, SQIVND (reference sequence). This CDR3 is built from 15 residues. As DNA, the CDR3 is TGTGCCAGTAGTATAGGACAGGGTCGAGGACAGCCCCAGCATTTT. It specifies CASSIGQGRGQPQHF.

The chain links TRBV30 to TRBJ2-1; TRBD1 matches at 7 bases. V was clipped by 3 bases and J by 9 bases; unmatched bases: 5. This CDR3 comprises 12 residues. The V gene's germline CDR1 is GTSNPN and CDR2 SVGIG (reference sequence). The chain's CDR3 is CAWSDRVGEQFF. The CDR3 DNA follows: TGTGCCTGGAGCGACAGGGTTGGTGAGCAGTTCTTC.

The V and J genes are TRBV4-2 and TRBJ2-2; 7 nucleotides align to TRBD2. J was trimmed by 5 bases and V by 4 bases; bases with no gene match: 13. This CDR3 has 17 residues. Germline CDR1 is LGHNA and CDR2 is YNFKEQ. The CDR3 sequence is CASSLLRGGRETGELFF. The CDR3 DNA sequence: TGTGCCAGCAGCCTATTAAGAGGTGGGCGGGAGACCGGGGAGCTGTTTTTT.

The rearrangement uses TRBV19 and TRBJ2-1; 7 bases map to TRBD2. This CDR3 has 15 amino acids. Trimming removed 4 bases from V and 2 bases from J; junction bases left unmatched: 5. Germline V gives CDR1 LNHDA, CDR2 SQIVND (reference sequence). CDR3 sequence (DNA): TGTGCCAGTAGTAACACCGGGACTACCTACAATGAGCAGTTCTTC. Amino acids: CASSNTGTTYNEQFF.

The rearrangement joins TRBV6-1 to TRBJ1-6, with no clear D. CDR1 and CDR2 (germline): MNHNS, SASEGT. Trimming left V 2 bases short and J 7 bases short, with 12 bases between. This CDR3 has 15 amino acids. CDR3: CASSELDGKNSPLHF. CDR3 sequence (DNA): TGTGCCAGCAGTGAACTGGACGGGAAAAATTCACCCCTCCACTTT.